Only one count was recorded for the clone carrying this TCR beta chain. This record comes from a study of blood T cell repertoires in COVID-19. Study overall: Acute-phase and convalescent COVID-19 samples originated in the United States, Italy and Spain. In each case, the material was cDNA or gDNA derived from T cells, B-cell-depleted T cells, or PBMCs.

Under the authors' procedure: Amplification of reference gene primers was used by the study to estimate nucleated cell counts. Sequenced by immunoSEQ multiplex PCR; TCRdb stores in-frame clones only, minus some. The V and J calls and clone size were taken over from that table, and D and trimming were inferred from the DNA. The data hold 100,000 or so clones, with 87% observed a single time. J lost 3 bases, V lost 5 bases, and 13 bases had no gene match. CDR1 and CDR2 (germline): SEHNR, FQNEAQ (reference sequence). The CDR3 sequence is 17 residues long. This chain uses TRBV7-9 with TRBJ2-7; 10 nucleotides align to TRBD2. Source material: peripheral blood. The sequence derives from a woman in her 30s with acute or convalescent COVID-19. The CDR3 here is CASSPGGTSGAYYEQYF. CDR3 DNA sequence: TGTGCCAGCAGCCCCGGGGGTACTAGCGGGGCCTACTACGAGCAGTACTTC.